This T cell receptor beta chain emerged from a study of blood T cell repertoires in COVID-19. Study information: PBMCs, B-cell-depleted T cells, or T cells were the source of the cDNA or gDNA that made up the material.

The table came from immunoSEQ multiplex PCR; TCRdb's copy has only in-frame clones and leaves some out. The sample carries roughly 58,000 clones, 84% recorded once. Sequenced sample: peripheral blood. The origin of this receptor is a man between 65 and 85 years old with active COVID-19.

As DNA, the CDR3 is TGTGCCAGTAGTATCGGGCCCCTCCGGGGACCCCGGAGCGGGAAAGCCAAAAACATTCAGTACTTC. Its protein product is CASSIGPLRGPRSGKAKNIQYF. The V call is TRBV19, the J call TRBJ2-4; 7 nucleotides agree with TRBD2. Germline values: CDR1 LNHDA, CDR2 SQIVND (reference sequence). With V trimmed by 3 bases and J by 0 bases, 23 bases remained unmatched. The CDR3 length is 22 residues.